These T cell receptor beta chains were read from a single sample in a study of blood T cell repertoires in COVID-19. Method: immunoSEQ multiplex PCR; TCRdb's copy keeps in-frame clones and lacks some. The sample has 260,000 or so clones; roughly 86% are singletons. Sequencing input: peripheral blood. The receptors come from a human donor in a cohort sampled during active COVID-19. The CDR3 runs from the conserved cysteine through the conserved F or W. Fields, in order: CDR3 DNA, CDR3 protein, J gene, clone size, D gene, V gene. A D gene is named only where the DNA matches it firmly. Clone size is stated in some rows and not others, as once, few, many or a class when expanded.

DNA: TGCGCCAGCAGGGGACAGGGAATGGTCTACTATGGCTACACCTTC; CDR3: CASRGQGMVYYGYTF; J: TRBJ1-2; size: NA; D: TRBD1; V: TRBV4-1
DNA: TGTGCCAGCAGCCGAACCCCGACAGGGGCAAGAAATGAGCAGTTCTTC; CDR3: CASSRTPTGARNEQFF; J: TRBJ2-1; size: NA; D: TRBD1; V: TRBV7-3
DNA: TGCGCCAGCAGCCTAGGAAGGGGGGGGGCAGATACGCAGTATTTT; CDR3: CASSLGRGGADTQYF; J: TRBJ2-3; size: NA; D: NA; V: TRBV4-3
DNA: TGTGCCAGCAGCTCGACAGGCCCGACTTACAATGAGCAGTTCTTC; CDR3: CASSSTGPTYNEQFF; J: TRBJ2-1; size: NA; D: NA; V: TRBV5-5
DNA: TGTGCCAGCAGTGTCTCCCCGGGTAATCCTAACTATGGCTACACCTTC; CDR3: CASSVSPGNPNYGYTF; J: TRBJ1-2; size: NA; D: NA; V: TRBV27
DNA: TGTGCCAGCAGCCAAGGGGGAGTGGGCACTGAAGCTTTCTTT; CDR3: CASSQGGVGTEAFF; J: TRBJ1-1; size: NA; D: NA; V: TRBV4-2
DNA: TGTGCCAGCAGTTCCCCGGGACAGGGGGGGGCCGAGCAGTACTTC; CDR3: CASSSPGQGGAEQYF; J: TRBJ2-7; size: NA; D: TRBD1; V: TRBV6-6
DNA: TGTGCCAGCAGTTTGAACAGACCCCCTGAAGCTTTCTTT; CDR3: CASSLNRPPEAFF; J: TRBJ1-1; size: NA; D: NA; V: TRBV27
DNA: TGTGCCAGCAGCTTTTTGACTAGCACCTCCACCTACGAGCAGTACTTC; CDR3: CASSFLTSTSTYEQYF; J: TRBJ2-7; size: NA; D: TRBD2; V: TRBV7-2
DNA: TGTGCCACCAGTGATTTGTCGCCAGAAAATACAGATACGCAGTATTTT; CDR3: CATSDLSPENTDTQYF; J: TRBJ2-3; size: NA; D: NA; V: TRBV24-1
DNA: TGTGCCAGCAGTGCGGATCCTAGCGGGGGAGTCACAGATACGCAGTATTTT; CDR3: CASSADPSGGVTDTQYF; J: TRBJ2-3; size: NA; D: TRBD2; V: TRBV6-1
DNA: TGTGCCAGCAGCCTCGACAGGGTGAGCAATCAGCCCCAGCATTTT; CDR3: CASSLDRVSNQPQHF; J: TRBJ1-5; size: NA; D: TRBD1; V: TRBV7-2
DNA: TGTGCCAGCAGCACCCGAGGTTGGGGACTCGGATACAATGAGCAGTTCTTC; CDR3: CASSTRGWGLGYNEQFF; J: TRBJ2-1; size: NA; D: NA; V: TRBV9
DNA: TGCGCCAGCAGAGCGCCTGGTAGGCCCCTTGCCCGGGGGATCCGCCTGATTCAGTACTTC; CDR3: CASRAPGRPLARGIRLIQYF; J: TRBJ2-7; size: NA; D: NA; V: TRBV5-1
DNA: TGTGCCAGCAGCTTAATACTATATGCGGGGGGGAATACCGGGGAGCTGTTTTTT; CDR3: CASSLILYAGGNTGELFF; J: TRBJ2-2; size: NA; D: TRBD2; V: TRBV7-2
DNA: TGTGCCTGGAGTGGGACACGGTCTAACTATGGCTACACCTTC; CDR3: CAWSGTRSNYGYTF; J: TRBJ1-2; size: NA; D: NA; V: TRBV30
DNA: TGTGCCAGCAGTTACTCAGACACCCCCACCGGGGAGCTGTTTTTT; CDR3: CASSYSDTPTGELFF; J: TRBJ2-2; size: NA; D: NA; V: TRBV6-6
DNA: TGTGCCAGCAGCTCCTGGACAGGAGATTCACCCCTCCACTTT; CDR3: CASSSWTGDSPLHF; J: TRBJ1-6; size: NA; D: TRBD1; V: TRBV3-1/TRBV3-2
DNA: TGTGCCAGCAGCCCTCGGACAGGGGCGGACTATGGCTACACCTTC; CDR3: CASSPRTGADYGYTF; J: TRBJ1-2; size: NA; D: TRBD1; V: TRBV7-2
DNA: TGTGCCATCAGTGTAATGAAGGACAGGGCCGATGGCTACACCTTC; CDR3: CAISVMKDRADGYTF; J: TRBJ1-2; size: NA; D: TRBD1; V: TRBV10-3
DNA: TGTGCCAGCAGTCCTCACCGATACGGGGAGAATACCTACGAGCAGTACTTC; CDR3: CASSPHRYGENTYEQYF; J: TRBJ2-7; size: NA; D: NA; V: TRBV28
DNA: TGCGCCAGCAGCCAAACTTGGACAGCCCCAAGCGATATACTGTTTTTT; CDR3: CASSQTWTAPSDILFF; J: TRBJ1-4; size: NA; D: NA; V: TRBV4-1
DNA: TGTGCCAGCAGTTACTCTACAGGATACAACTCCTACGAGCAGTACTTC; CDR3: CASSYSTGYNSYEQYF; J: TRBJ2-7; size: once; D: NA; V: TRBV6-2/TRBV6-3
DNA: TGCGCCAGCAGCTTGGGGCCAGGTGCCTATGGCTACACCTTC; CDR3: CASSLGPGAYGYTF; J: TRBJ1-2; size: NA; D: NA; V: TRBV5-1
DNA: TGTGCCTGGAGTGTGGGGACAGGAGTGAACACTGAAGCTTTCTTT; CDR3: CAWSVGTGVNTEAFF; J: TRBJ1-1; size: once; D: TRBD1; V: TRBV30
DNA: TGTGCCAGCAGCCCCCGGGAGCTGGGACTAGCGCGGAACGAGCAGTACTTC; CDR3: CASSPRELGLARNEQYF; J: TRBJ2-7; size: NA; D: TRBD2; V: TRBV7-9
DNA: TGCGCCAGCAGCGTGGACAGGGCCCAATCCTATAATTCACCCCTCCACTTT; CDR3: CASSVDRAQSYNSPLHF; J: TRBJ1-6; size: NA; D: TRBD1; V: TRBV4-1
DNA: TGTGCTAGTGGTTTGGTATCCCCTCGGGGCGGGGTTAACACCGGGGAGCTGTTTTTT; CDR3: CASGLVSPRGGVNTGELFF; J: TRBJ2-2; size: NA; D: NA; V: TRBV12-5
DNA: TGTGCCAGCAGTCTAGTAGGGAACACTGAAGCTTTCTTT; CDR3: CASSLVGNTEAFF; J: TRBJ1-1; size: NA; D: NA; V: TRBV27
DNA: TGTGCCAGCAGCCCCGGGACAAATTATAATTCACCCCTCCACTTT; CDR3: CASSPGTNYNSPLHF; J: TRBJ1-6; size: NA; D: NA; V: TRBV5-4
DNA: TGTGCCAGCAGCCAAATTCCCAAATTTCGACAGGGCGGGGACGAGCAGTACTTC; CDR3: CASSQIPKFRQGGDEQYF; J: TRBJ2-7; size: NA; D: NA; V: TRBV14
DNA: TGTGCCAGCAGCCGCCACACCGCGGGCTCCTACAATGAGCAGTTCTTC; CDR3: CASSRHTAGSYNEQFF; J: TRBJ2-1; size: NA; D: NA; V: TRBV14
DNA: TGTGCCAGCAGTTTACCAGCGGCCGTATCTAGCACAGATACGCAGTATTTT; CDR3: CASSLPAAVSSTDTQYF; J: TRBJ2-3; size: NA; D: NA; V: TRBV27
DNA: TGTGCCAGTACTTTGATTGGGAGGAACACTGAAGCTTTCTTT; CDR3: CASTLIGRNTEAFF; J: TRBJ1-1; size: NA; D: NA; V: TRBV19
DNA: TGTGCCTGGCCTAGAGGGGGTAACTATGGCTACACCTTC; CDR3: CAWPRGGNYGYTF; J: TRBJ1-2; size: few; D: NA; V: TRBV30
DNA: TGTGCCAGCAGCTTCGTGGCAGGCGTGAGCAATCAGCCCCAGCATTTT; CDR3: CASSFVAGVSNQPQHF; J: TRBJ1-5; size: once; D: NA; V: TRBV5-5
DNA: TGTGCCATCAGGGGACAGGGGGACTATGGCTACACCTTC; CDR3: CAIRGQGDYGYTF; J: TRBJ1-2; size: NA; D: TRBD1; V: TRBV10-3
DNA: TGTGCCAGCAGTCCAACAGGGGGCGACACTGAAGCTTTCTTT; CDR3: CASSPTGGDTEAFF; J: TRBJ1-1; size: NA; D: TRBD1; V: TRBV28
DNA: TGTGCCAGCTCACCGGACAGAGCTGGAAACACCATATATTTT; CDR3: CASSPDRAGNTIYF; J: TRBJ1-3; size: NA; D: NA; V: TRBV18
DNA: TGTGCCAGCAGCTTAGTAACTAGCGGGGGATCGGTGCAGTACTTC; CDR3: CASSLVTSGGSVQYF; J: TRBJ2-7; size: few; D: TRBD2; V: TRBV7-2
DNA: TGCGCCAGCAGTGAGTCGGGGACAGATAATACCTACGAGCAGTACTTC; CDR3: CASSESGTDNTYEQYF; J: TRBJ2-7; size: NA; D: TRBD1; V: TRBV10-1
DNA: TGTGCCAGCAGCTCCGGACTAGCACGCGAGCAGTACTTC; CDR3: CASSSGLAREQYF; J: TRBJ2-7; size: NA; D: TRBD2; V: TRBV13
DNA: TGTGCCAGCAGCTTCTCCCCCGGGACAGCTACTAACTATGGCTACACCTTC; CDR3: CASSFSPGTATNYGYTF; J: TRBJ1-2; size: NA; D: TRBD1; V: TRBV13
DNA: TGTGCCAGCAGTGAGGGACTAGCGGGAGGGATGCGGAACTACGAGCAGTACTTC; CDR3: CASSEGLAGGMRNYEQYF; J: TRBJ2-7; size: NA; D: TRBD2; V: TRBV9
DNA: TGTGCCAGCAGTCCGGGACAGCGCACCGGGGAGCTGTTTTTT; CDR3: CASSPGQRTGELFF; J: TRBJ2-2; size: NA; D: TRBD1; V: TRBV27
DNA: TGTGCCTGGAGTCCAACGCGGACAAACTATGGCTACACCTTC; CDR3: CAWSPTRTNYGYTF; J: TRBJ1-2; size: NA; D: NA; V: TRBV30
DNA: TGCGCCAGCAGCTTGGAACAGGGGGGGTATGGCTACACCTTC; CDR3: CASSLEQGGYGYTF; J: TRBJ1-2; size: NA; D: TRBD1; V: TRBV5-1
DNA: TGTGCTAGTGGTTCCCCTTGGGCAGAGACCCAGTACTTC; CDR3: CASGSPWAETQYF; J: TRBJ2-5; size: NA; D: NA; V: TRBV12-5
DNA: TGTGCCAGCAGTGAAGCGATGGGGCAGAGAGGCAATCAGCCCCAGCATTTT; CDR3: CASSEAMGQRGNQPQHF; J: TRBJ1-5; size: NA; D: NA; V: TRBV2
DNA: TGTGCCAGCAGCAAGCTACTAGCGGGGATTGAGCAGTTCTTC; CDR3: CASSKLLAGIEQFF; J: TRBJ2-1; size: NA; D: TRBD2; V: TRBV9
DNA: TGTGCCAGCAGGAGAGGGACTAGCGGTCCCTACGAGCAGTACTTC; CDR3: CASRRGTSGPYEQYF; J: TRBJ2-7; size: NA; D: TRBD2; V: TRBV3-1/TRBV3-2
DNA: TGTGCCAGCAGGGGAGGGCCAACAGATACGCAGTATTTT; CDR3: CASRGGPTDTQYF; J: TRBJ2-3; size: NA; D: TRBD2; V: TRBV6-5
DNA: TGTGCCAGCAGGCGTACCGGGACAGGGGACTACGAGCAGTACTTC; CDR3: CASRRTGTGDYEQYF; J: TRBJ2-7; size: NA; D: TRBD1; V: TRBV28
DNA: TGTGCCTGGAGTGCGGGACAGGGATTCGGTGGCTACACCTTC; CDR3: CAWSAGQGFGGYTF; J: TRBJ1-2; size: NA; D: TRBD1; V: TRBV30
DNA: TGTGCCACGGGGTGGACAGGGGCCACTGAAGCTTTCTTT; CDR3: CATGWTGATEAFF; J: TRBJ1-1; size: NA; D: TRBD1; V: TRBV10-3